This TCR beta chain was recovered during a study of control samples from healthy donors and cancer patients. The CDR3 runs 13 residues. The germline V gene has CDR1 SQVTM and CDR2 ANQGSEA. V was trimmed by 5 bases and J by 3 bases, leaving 13 bases between them. Using immunoSEQ multiplex PCR, the repertoire was profiled, and TCRdb retains in-frame clones only, with some absent. The table has some 410,000 clones, about nine tenths seen once. The chain is built from TRBV29-1 and TRBJ1-2; the D gene is possibly TRBD1 (6 bases). The source is a man in his forties with head and neck cancer. Sequenced sample: PBMCs. CDR3 in DNA: TGCAGCGTTTCAGGGGCCCCATACTATGGCTACACCTTC. This translates into CSVSGAPYYGYTF.